This is a list of T cell receptor beta chains from one sample in a study of OX40 agonist ivuxolimab in advanced cancers. TCRdb's table, derived via immunoSEQ multiplex PCR, lists solely in-frame clones and lacks some. The sample shows some 77,000 clones, approximately 85% of them seen only once. Sequences were derived from CD4+ or CD8+ T cells sorted from blood, sampled in a trial of the OX40 agonist ivuxolimab. These receptors came from an adult with an advanced solid tumor such as melanoma, head and neck, liver or kidney cancer. Both conserved end residues are trimmed from each CDR3.

v_call: TRBV28; j_call: TRBJ2-1; cdr3_aa: ASSPPRARGFSEQF
v_call: TRBV19; j_call: TRBJ2-1; cdr3_aa: ASRRGEGADEQF
v_call: TRBV2; j_call: TRBJ2-5; cdr3_aa: ASSDFPGLVEETQY
v_call: TRBV19; j_call: TRBJ1-1; cdr3_aa: ASRQGQGRSEAF
v_call: TRBV6-6; j_call: TRBJ2-7; cdr3_aa: ASIGAAPSYEQY
v_call: TRBV7-2; j_call: TRBJ2-3; cdr3_aa: ASREQADTQY
v_call: TRBV2; j_call: TRBJ2-1; cdr3_aa: ASTSLGNEQF
v_call: TRBV7-9; j_call: TRBJ1-4; cdr3_aa: ASSSPGGGVEKLF
v_call: TRBV7-8; j_call: TRBJ1-6; cdr3_aa: ASSLSGNNSPLH
v_call: TRBV19; j_call: TRBJ1-1; cdr3_aa: ASSKDYTEAF
v_call: TRBV2; j_call: TRBJ1-5; cdr3_aa: ASSERVSPARNQPQH
v_call: TRBV6-5; j_call: TRBJ1-2; cdr3_aa: ASQSDRYGYT
v_call: TRBV6-4; j_call: TRBJ2-1; cdr3_aa: ASSQDRGDEQF